This TCR beta chain was captured by sequencing in a study of OX40 agonist ivuxolimab in advanced cancers. Study overall: Every 2 weeks, patients got intravenous ivuxolimab at one of six dose levels (0.01-10 mg/kg). A diagnosis of hepatocellular carcinoma, melanoma, renal cell or head and neck cancer was present in dose-escalation patients.

Only in-frame clones appear in the TCRdb table, and some are missing; sequencing was by immunoSEQ multiplex PCR. The repertoire holds over 65,000 clones, with around 83% as singletons. Overall study results and limits: Partly responding patients at 0.1-3.0 mg/kg showed some of the smallest clonal expansion.

Trimming cost V 6 bases and J 2 bases; bases outside gene matches: 9. This CDR3 region has 16 residues. CDR1 and CDR2 from the germline V gene are ENHRY and SYGVKD. With regard to this clone: Its antigen remains unidentified.

The specimen was CD4+ or CD8+ T cells sorted from blood, collected in a trial of the OX40 agonist ivuxolimab. The receptor comes from an adult with an advanced solid tumor such as melanoma, head and neck, liver or kidney cancer. The V gene is TRBV10-3, the J gene TRBJ2-2; 7 nucleotides align to TRBD2. The CDR3 DNA reads as TGTGCCATCAGCGGAGCGGGATCAGCCAACACCGGGGAGCTGTTTTTT. As protein: CAISGAGSANTGELFF.